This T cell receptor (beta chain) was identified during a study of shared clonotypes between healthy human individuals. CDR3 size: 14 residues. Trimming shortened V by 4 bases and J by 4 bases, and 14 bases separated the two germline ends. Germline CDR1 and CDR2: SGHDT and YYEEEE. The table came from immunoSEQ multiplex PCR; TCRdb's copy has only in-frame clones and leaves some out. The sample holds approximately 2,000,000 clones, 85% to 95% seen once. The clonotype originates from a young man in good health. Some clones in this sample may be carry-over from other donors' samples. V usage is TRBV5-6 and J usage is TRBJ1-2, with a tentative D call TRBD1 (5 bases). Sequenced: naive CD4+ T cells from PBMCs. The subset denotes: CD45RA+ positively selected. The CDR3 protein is CASSQMGGSYGYTF. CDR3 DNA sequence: TGTGCCAGCAGCCAAATGGGGGGGAGCTATGGCTACACCTTC.